This record covers a single T cell receptor (beta chain). Its specificity is not known. Repertoires were generated with immunoSEQ multiplex PCR, while TCRdb's copy carries only in-frame clones and drops some. Of approximately 74,000 clones listed, around 80% are singletons. This sample is part of a study of cytotoxic CD8 clonotypes in ibrutinib-treated CLL. The wider study: Following a median roughly 12 months of treatment, with a range of 6 to 36, response samples were taken. Findings of the study overall: Sample timing was unmatched between remission and later-progressing patients; lymph nodes unstudied. Baseline clonality, higher than in age-matched healthy donors, tracked circulating CD8+ T-cell counts. Public clonotypes occurred uncommonly; on treatment, they contracted or remained stable.

V was clipped by 6 bases and J by 9 bases, with 15 bases between them. This CDR3 comprises 13 residues. The germline CDR1 and CDR2 sequences are LNHDA and SQIVND (reference sequence). The genes are TRBV19 and TRBJ2-1; no firm D call. Sequences were derived from PBMCs, sampled at disease progression, from a patient treated with ibrutinib. This TCR was sampled from a human donor with chronic lymphocytic leukemia. The CDR3 reads CASSPSTVGEQFF. CDR3 sequence (DNA): TGTGCCAGTAGCCCCTCTACGGTCGGTGAGCAGTTCTTC.